This paragraph covers one T cell receptor (beta chain) sequence. Which antigen it targets is not known. A much larger clone lies one base from this, so it may be a read error. Reads for this sample came from an Illumina NovaSeq 6000. Using 5'RACE with constant-segment primers, TCRalpha and TCRbeta cDNA libraries were constructed, with sample barcodes and unique molecular identifiers added in the process. Trizol reagent was used to extract RNA from every sample. Libraries were amplified in two PCR steps, with a second sample barcode and Illumina TruSeq adapters added in the second step. Sequencing of the libraries was done on an Illumina NovaSeq, producing 2 x 150 bp paired-end reads. The paper's processing steps were these. Demultiplexing of reads and collapsing into UMI-guided consensus sequences were performed with migec v1.2.7. Using mixcr v2.1.11, the UMI consensuses were aligned to TRA and TRB V and J templates and assembled into clonotypes. Expanded or contracted clonotypes were those called significant by both edgeR and NoisET, with noise models trained on biological replicates. For edgeR calls, a false discovery rate-adjusted p below 0.01 and a log2 fold-change threshold of 1 were applied. As an exploratory analysis of dynamics, max-normalized trajectories of the 1000 most abundant clonotypes were examined with PCA combined with hierarchical clustering. Each responding clone was given a CD4 or CD8 phenotype based on the CD4+ and CD8+ repertoires, which had been sequenced separately. TCRdb applied fastp at Q25 and MiXCR to the public reads, then kept only in-frame beta chains. One record per CDR3 amino acid sequence lists the most common genes and DNA. Clone size and V and J calls follow TCRdb, not the original study. The sample table contains 250,000 to 350,000 distinct CDR3 sequences; only one count was recorded for less than 20% of them. Jointly, the top ten make up roughly 21% of the sample.

The CDR3 measures 16 amino acids from cysteine to phenylalanine. The entry retains the CDR3 DNA only, 48 bases that are in frame from base 1. From a lookup of the germline V gene, CDR1 and CDR2 are KGHDR and SFDVKD. V loses 4 bases at its end and J loses 1 base; junction bases beyond the gene matches: 8. Ficoll-Paque density gradient centrifugation was used to isolate PBMCs. The data stem from a study of T-cell memory formation after mild COVID-19 (dated by TCRdb to the early 2020s). Study-wide context: TCR sequence clusters from the two donors were largely donor specific. Two young, previously healthy adult volunteers, one female and one male, were included in the cohort. Longitudinal TCRalpha and TCRbeta repertoire sequencing tracked T-cell clones expanding and contracting after mild COVID-19 in a couple of donors.

Overall results and qualifications from the work: Clones contracting from day 15 to 85 had balanced CD4/CD8 phenotypes, while a second wave expanding from day 15 to 37 was biased towards CD4+. Some responding clones were found in pre-infection memory, which suggests that pre-existing cross-reactive memory T cells took part in the SARS-CoV-2 response. Contracting CD4+ clones appeared mostly in the CM and EM memory subsets, whereas CD8+ clones were enriched in EMRA. The study covered only a couple of mild cases, and larger cohorts including severe cases with pre-infection samples were considered necessary. Whether the second-wave clones peaking on day 37 were SARS-CoV-2 specific was not confirmed.

The receptor was isolated from a man aged 18 to 29 who had mild COVID-19 (a few samples of this study predate the infection). The sample titles of this study are shuffled in the database, so cell type and time point are left out; the donor was told from shared clones. This sequence uses TRBV24-1 and TRBJ2-5, and 7 junctional nucleotides match TRBD2. The source material was PBMCs or a T cell subset sorted from them (not recorded which). The CDR3 is CATSEHLTSSQETQYF. The nucleotide sequence reads TGTGCCACCAGTGAACACCTGACTAGCAGCCAAGAGACCCAGTACTTC.